Below are 27 T cell receptor beta chains sequenced from a single sample in a study of cytomegalovirus exposure and HLA in healthy donors. PCR employed 60 Vbeta and 13 Jbeta primers. Libraries were prepared by immunoSEQ multiplex PCR; TCRdb keeps only in-frame clonotypes and omits some of them. The sample has just over 200,000 clones, just under 70% seen once; the top ten hold around 2.6%. The material sequenced was PBMCs. These receptors were collected from a man in his forties in good health and CMV-seropositive.

This rearrangement joins TRBV20-1 to TRBJ2-1; D is perhaps TRBD2 (5 bases). V was pared by 6 bases and J by 9 bases, with 12 bases between. CDR3 length: 11 amino acids. The germline V gene encodes CDR1 DFQATT and CDR2 SNEGSKA (reference sequence). The CDR3 reads CSATLGLEQFF. CDR3 nucleotides: TGCAGTGCCACTCTCGGACTTGAGCAGTTCTTC.

This chain connects TRBV9 to TRBJ2-3; 15 bases are shared with TRBD2. The CDR3 sequence is 19 residues long. The germline CDR1 and CDR2 sequences are SGDLS and YYNGEE. With V trimmed by 5 bases and J by 0 bases, 10 bases remained unmatched. CDR3 sequence: CASSFTGGLAGGSTDTQYF. The CDR3 nucleotides are TGTGCCAGCAGTTTTACCGGCGGACTAGCGGGGGGGAGCACAGATACGCAGTATTTT.

This chain connects TRBV28 to TRBJ1-1; D unclear. The ends were cut back, 6 bases at V and 12 bases at J, with 17 bases in the middle. CDR3 size: 12 residues. The germline CDR1 and CDR2 sequences are MDHEN and SYDVKM. CDR3 loop: CASRSGSSSPFF. The CDR3, as DNA: TGTGCCAGCAGGAGTGGGTCTAGTTCGCCTTTCTTT.

This clone was observed a handful of times. J is TRBJ2-7 and V is TRBV4-1, with D possibly being TRBD1 (5 bases). This CDR3 has 14 amino acids. CDR1 and CDR2 (germline): MGHRA, YSYEKL. Trimming pared 6 bases from V and 5 bases from J, leaving 17 bases between. The CDR3 protein is CASRAQGSSNEQYF. In DNA form, the CDR3 reads TGCGCCAGCAGGGCCCAGGGCAGTAGCAACGAGCAGTACTTC.

A few counts support this clone. This chain joins TRBV6-5 and TRBJ1-2; 7 bases fit TRBD1. CDR3 size: 15 residues. From germline, CDR1 is MNHEY and CDR2 SVGAGI. V shed 2 bases, J shed 3 bases, and the junction held 6 bases outside the gene matches. CDR3 amino acids: CASSYRQGVYYGYTF. The DNA of the CDR3 is TGTGCCAGCAGTTACCGGCAGGGGGTTTACTATGGCTACACCTTC.

V and J are TRBV6-1 and TRBJ1-2; weak D call: TRBD1 (6 bases). This CDR3 spans 11 amino acids. Germline-derived CDR1 and CDR2 are MNHNS and SASEGT. Trimming took off 8 bases at V and 8 bases at J, with 12 bases between the two ends. CDR3 coding DNA: TGTGCCAGCCGCAACAGGGTCGGCTACACCTTC. The encoded protein is CASRNRVGYTF.

The chain uses TRBV4-1 and TRBJ2-2; D possibly corresponds to TRBD2 (6 bases). CDR1 MGHRA and CDR2 YSYEKL come from the germline V gene. Trimming removed 0 bases from V and 2 bases from J, with 13 bases in between. The CDR3 is 17 amino acids. In DNA, the CDR3 is TGCGCCAGCAGCCAAGATACGAGGAGGGGAAACACCGGGGAGCTGTTTTTT. Translating gives CASSQDTRRGNTGELFF.

This chain links TRBV19 with TRBJ2-2, with D possibly being TRBD1 (5 bases). V was cut by 3 bases and J by 1 base, with 9 bases left in between. The germline gives CDR1 LNHDA, CDR2 SQIVND (reference sequence). The CDR3 is 15 amino acids. The CDR3 DNA reads as TGTGCCAGTAGTATTGGGGCAGGGAACACCGGGGAGCTGTTTTTT. It specifies CASSIGAGNTGELFF. Together with reference TRBV19 and TRBJ2-2, the CDR3 gives the full variable domain: DGGITQSPKYLFRKEGQNVTLSCEQNLNHDAMYWYRQDPGQGLRLIYYSQIVNDFQKGDIAEGYSVSREKKESFPLTVTSAQKNPTAFYLCASSIGAGNTGELFFGEGSRLTVL.

This clone appeared once. This chain joins TRBV29-1 and TRBJ2-7; D remains unclear. CDR3 length equals 11 residues. CDR1 and CDR2 from the germline V gene are SQVTM and ANQGSEA. The V and J ends lost 4 bases and 7 bases respectively, with 11 bases between them. The DNA for the CDR3 is TGCAGCGTTGTTACGGGTTTTGAGCAGTACTTC. Its translation is CSVVTGFEQYF.

The V call is TRBV7-9, the J call TRBJ1-2, with D possibly being TRBD1 (5 bases). Germline V CDR1 and CDR2: SEHNR, FQNEAQ (reference sequence). V was shortened by 4 bases and J by 7 bases, with 13 bases between the two germline ends. The CDR3 contains 13 residues. The CDR3: CASSSGLKGGYTF. For the CDR3, the DNA is TGTGCCAGCAGCTCGGGACTTAAAGGTGGCTACACCTTC.

This chain connects TRBV5-6 to TRBJ2-1, with a tentative D call TRBD2 (6 bases). The CDR3 runs to 13 residues. The germline CDR1 and CDR2 sequences are SGHDT and YYEEEE. V was clipped by 6 bases and J by 5 bases, with 12 bases between them. The DNA of the CDR3 is TGTGCCAGCACCCTCGGGGGAGACAATGAGCAGTTCTTC. It translates to CASTLGGDNEQFF.

This sequence joins TRBV10-3 and TRBJ2-1; 8 nucleotides align to TRBD2. The CDR3 loop spans 18 amino acids. Germline lookup yields CDR1 ENHRY and CDR2 SYGVKD. V was pared by 3 bases and J by 0 bases, with 10 bases of the junction left unmatched. As DNA, the CDR3 is TGTGCCATCAGTGATCGGGATAGCGGGACGAGCTCCTACAATGAGCAGTTCTTC. Its protein is CAISDRDSGTSSYNEQFF.

The chain links TRBV28 to TRBJ1-4, with TRBD1 identical over 12 bases. This CDR3 comprises 16 residues. Per the germline V gene, CDR1 is MDHEN and CDR2 is SYDVKM. The V and J ends lost 3 bases and 7 bases, in that order; junction bases with no gene match: 6. The DNA for the CDR3 is TGTGCCAGCAGTTTCTCACCGGGACAGGGGGCTGAAAAACTGTTTTTT. Encoded protein: CASSFSPGQGAEKLFF.

CDR3 sequence: CTSSPGGGSNQPQHF. Here the CDR3 DNA reads TGCACCAGCAGCCCTGGGGGGGGCAGCAATCAGCCCCAGCATTTT. The genes are TRBV1 and TRBJ1-5. TRBV1 is tagged as a pseudogene. This CDR3 is 15 amino acids long.

This chain connects TRBV27 to TRBJ1-2; 11 bases line up with TRBD1. After removal of 7 bases from V and 2 bases from J, the junction contained 3 bases not matched to a gene. The CDR3 length is 14 residues. CDR1 MNHEY and CDR2 SMNVEV come from the germline V gene (reference sequence). The CDR3 coding sequence is TGTGCCAGCACCCGGACAGGGGGCAACTATGGCTACACCTTC. It encodes CASTRTGGNYGYTF.

This clone was picked up one time. The chain employs TRBV7-8 and TRBJ2-5, with 10 positions matching TRBD2. The CDR3 is 16 amino acids. The ends lost 5 bases at V and 5 bases at J; junction bases unmatched: 11. Per germline, CDR1 SGHVS and CDR2 FQNEAQ. The CDR3 reads CASSPRSGGAEETQYF. The CDR3, as DNA: TGTGCCAGCAGCCCGAGGAGCGGGGGGGCCGAGGAGACCCAGTACTTC.

The chain employs TRBV5-1 and TRBJ2-2, with 7 bases fitting TRBD1. The CDR3 has 13 residues. The germline gives CDR1 SGHRS, CDR2 YFSETQ. Trimming removed 6 bases from V and 6 bases from J; junction bases left unmatched: 5. CDR3: CASTSTGSGELFF. For the CDR3, the DNA is TGCGCCAGCACTTCGACAGGGTCCGGGGAGCTGTTTTTT.

Notes on this clone: The same CDR3 is also encoded by other DNA sequences in this sample. This chain uses TRBV13 with TRBJ1-3, with TRBD1 matching over 9 bases. CDR1 is PRHDT and CDR2 is FYEKMQ in the germline V gene (reference sequence). V was clipped by 5 bases and J by 5 bases; unmatched bases: 7. This CDR3 is built from 15 residues. This CDR3 reads CASSRDRGRRNTIYF. The DNA for the CDR3 is TGTGCCAGCAGCCGAGACAGGGGGAGGAGAAACACCATATATTTT.

This clone was observed once. One end of the junction varies from germline; a read error may be responsible. The V gene is TRBV5-1, the J gene TRBJ1-2; D unresolved. Germline CDR1 is SGHRS and CDR2 is YFSETQ. The CDR3 is 14 amino acids. In nucleotides, the CDR3 is TGCGCCAGCAGCTCAGATACAGCGACGCCGGTGCGGGCCTTC. As protein: CASSSDTATPVRAF. The variable domain in full, with the rest retrieved from reference TRBV5-1 and TRBJ1-2, is KAGVTQTPRYLIKTRGQQVTLSCSPISGHRSVSWYQQTPGQGLQFLFEYFSETQRNKGNFPGRFSGRQFSNSRSEMNVSTLELGDSALYLCASSSDTATPVRAFGSGTRLTVV.

The chain combines TRBV11-2 with TRBJ1-3, with 7 bases fitting TRBD1. Germline loops: CDR1 SGHAT, CDR2 FQNNGV. The CDR3 has 15 amino acids. Trimming took 5 bases from V and 0 from J; bases not matched to a gene: 4. The CDR3 nucleotides read TGTGCCAGCAGCCGTACAGGGGACTCTGGAAACACCATATATTTT. Translating gives CASSRTGDSGNTIYF.

The chain couples TRBV6-1 to TRBJ1-5, with 8 positions matching TRBD1. The V segment lost 3 bases and the J segment 9 bases; nucleotides outside the gene matches: 7. This CDR3 is 14 amino acids long. Germline-derived CDR1 and CDR2 are MNHNS and SASEGT. CDR3 coding DNA: TGTGCCAGCAGTGACCCGGACAGGGCCGGGCCCCAGCATTTT. This gives the protein CASSDPDRAGPQHF.

V usage is TRBV11-2 and J usage is TRBJ2-6; D is unclear. V was cut by 3 bases and J by 2 bases, with 11 bases left in between. This CDR3 has 16 amino acids. Per the germline V gene, CDR1 is SGHAT and CDR2 is FQNNGV. The CDR3, as DNA: TGTGCCAGCAGCTTGACTCCGAATACTGGGGCCAACGTCCTGACTTTC. Translating it yields CASSLTPNTGANVLTF.

The chain employs TRBV11-3 and TRBJ2-1; 10 bases fit TRBD2. V shed 5 bases, J shed 3 bases, and the junction held 10 bases outside the gene matches. CDR3 length equals 17 residues. CDR1 is SGHNT and CDR2 is YENEEA in the germline V gene. CDR3 region: CASSPTLTSGDYNEQFF. In nucleotides, the CDR3 is TGTGCCAGCAGCCCAACCCTTACTAGCGGGGACTACAATGAGCAGTTCTTC.

This sequence joins TRBV28 and TRBJ1-1; D not resolved. Germline V gives CDR1 MDHEN, CDR2 SYDVKM. There are 14 residues in the CDR3. Trimming stripped 7 bases from V and 0 bases from J, with 12 bases between. The CDR3 here is CASTDGPLNTEAFF. The CDR3 DNA reads as TGTGCCAGCACGGATGGGCCCCTGAACACTGAAGCTTTCTTT.

V and J are TRBV7-2 and TRBJ2-5; tentative D call: TRBD1 (6 bases). Trimming cost V 0 bases and J 4 bases, with 9 bases left between them. The CDR3 extends over 14 amino acids. Looked up from germline, CDR1 is SGHTA and CDR2 is FQGNSA. The CDR3 coding sequence is TGTGCCAGCAGCTTAGCCGGACAGCCAGAGACCCAGTACTTC. Its protein is CASSLAGQPETQYF.

This rearrangement joins TRBV28 to TRBJ2-5, with D perhaps TRBD2 (6 bases). Germline-derived CDR1 and CDR2 are MDHEN and SYDVKM. The CDR3 consists of 15 residues. The V gene lost 2 bases and the J gene lost 2 bases, with 12 bases spanning the gap. As DNA, the CDR3 is TGTGCCAGCAGTTTAGGCGGGGCCCAACAAGAGACCCAGTACTTC. The encoded protein is CASSLGGAQQETQYF.

This clone was detected only a few times. The CDR3: CASSFPRGGVNGELFF. The CDR3 nucleotides are TGTGCCAGCAGCTTCCCCAGGGGAGGGGTTAACGGGGAGCTGTTTTTT. The chain employs TRBV7-2 and TRBJ2-2; D might be TRBD2 (7 bases). Germline V gene data show CDR1 as SGHTA and CDR2 as FQGNSA. CDR3 size: 16 residues. V lost 3 bases, J lost 7 bases, and 18 bases lay in between.